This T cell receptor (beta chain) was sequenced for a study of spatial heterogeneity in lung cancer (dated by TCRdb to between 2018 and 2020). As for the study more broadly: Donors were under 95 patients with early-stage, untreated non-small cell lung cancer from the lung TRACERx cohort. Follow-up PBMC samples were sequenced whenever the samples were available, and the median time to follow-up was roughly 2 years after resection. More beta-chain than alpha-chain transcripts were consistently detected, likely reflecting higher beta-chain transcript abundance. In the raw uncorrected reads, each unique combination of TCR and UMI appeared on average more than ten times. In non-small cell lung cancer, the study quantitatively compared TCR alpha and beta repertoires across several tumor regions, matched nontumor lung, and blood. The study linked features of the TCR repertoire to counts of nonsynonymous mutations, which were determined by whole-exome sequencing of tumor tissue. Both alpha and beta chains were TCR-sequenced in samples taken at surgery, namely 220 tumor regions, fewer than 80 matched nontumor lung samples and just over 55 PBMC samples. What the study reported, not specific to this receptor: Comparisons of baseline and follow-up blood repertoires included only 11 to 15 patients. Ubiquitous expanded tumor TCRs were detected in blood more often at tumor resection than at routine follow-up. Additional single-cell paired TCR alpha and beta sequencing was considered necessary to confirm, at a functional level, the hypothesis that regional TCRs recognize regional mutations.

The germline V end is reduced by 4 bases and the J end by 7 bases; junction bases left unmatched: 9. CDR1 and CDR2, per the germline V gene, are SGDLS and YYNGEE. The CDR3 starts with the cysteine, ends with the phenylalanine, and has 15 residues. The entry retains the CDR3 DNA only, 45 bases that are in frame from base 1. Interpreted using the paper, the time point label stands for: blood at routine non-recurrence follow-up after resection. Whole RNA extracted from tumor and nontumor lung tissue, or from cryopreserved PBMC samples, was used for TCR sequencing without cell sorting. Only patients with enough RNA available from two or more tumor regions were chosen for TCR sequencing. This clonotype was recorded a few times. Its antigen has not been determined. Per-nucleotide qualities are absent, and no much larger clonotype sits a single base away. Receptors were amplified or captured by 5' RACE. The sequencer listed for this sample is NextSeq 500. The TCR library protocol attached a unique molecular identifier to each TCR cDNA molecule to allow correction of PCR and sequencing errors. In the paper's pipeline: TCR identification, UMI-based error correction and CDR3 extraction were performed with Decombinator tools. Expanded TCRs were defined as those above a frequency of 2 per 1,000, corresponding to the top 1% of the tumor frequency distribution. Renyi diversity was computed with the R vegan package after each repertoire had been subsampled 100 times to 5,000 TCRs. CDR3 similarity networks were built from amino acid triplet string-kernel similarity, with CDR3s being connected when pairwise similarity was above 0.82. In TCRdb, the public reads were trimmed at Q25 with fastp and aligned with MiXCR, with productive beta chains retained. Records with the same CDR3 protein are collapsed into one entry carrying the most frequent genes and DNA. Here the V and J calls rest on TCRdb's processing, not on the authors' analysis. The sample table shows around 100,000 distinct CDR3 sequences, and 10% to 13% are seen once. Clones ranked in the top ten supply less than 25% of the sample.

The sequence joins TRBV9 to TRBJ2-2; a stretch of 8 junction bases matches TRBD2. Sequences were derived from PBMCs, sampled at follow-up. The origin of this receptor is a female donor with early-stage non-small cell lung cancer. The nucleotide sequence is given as TGTGCCAGCAGCTCAGGACTAGCTTCCGGCGGGGAGCTGTTTTTT. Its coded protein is CASSSGLASGGELFF.